This T cell receptor (beta chain) was captured in a study of cytomegalovirus exposure and HLA in healthy donors. Study-wide results and caveats: The likely origin of a cluster of highly shared sequence variants was a sequencing artifact. A few chains tied to CMV proved CMV antigen-specific in vitro. CMV serostatus alone was available as immune exposure information. Apparent HLA restriction characterized most CMV-associated TCR beta chains in a later analysis.

PCR amplification relied on 60 Vbeta primers (plus 13 Jbeta primers). Method: immunoSEQ multiplex PCR; TCRdb's copy keeps in-frame clones and lacks some. The sample records 180,000 or so clones, 79% being singletons. About this clone itself: Its antigen is still unknown. Other DNA sequences in the sample encode the same CDR3.

This CDR3 is 16 amino acids long. The J segment lost 3 bases and the V segment lost 5 bases, leaving 6 bases of the junction unmatched. Germline V gene data show CDR1 as SGHVS and CDR2 as FQNEAQ. The gene calls are TRBV7-8 and TRBJ1-6; 8 bases align to TRBD1. Sequencing was done on a sample of PBMCs. The sequence derives from a woman aged 45 to 65 in good health and CMV-seronegative. In nucleotides, the CDR3 is TGTGCCAGCAGCGCTACGGGGACAGGCTATAATTCACCCCTCCACTTT. It specifies CASSATGTGYNSPLHF. Complete variable domain (other parts from reference TRBV7-8 and TRBJ1-6): GAGVSQSPRYKVAKRGQDVALRCDPISGHVSLFWYQQALGQGPEFLTYFQNEAQLDKSGLPSDRFFAERPEGSVSTLKIQRTQQEDSAVYLCASSATGTGYNSPLHFGNGTRLTVT.